The sequence of this T cell receptor beta chain was determined in a study of blood T cell repertoires in COVID-19. Study background: The United States, Italy and Spain supplied acute and convalescent COVID-19 samples. PBMCs, B-cell-depleted T cells, or T cells were the source of the cDNA or gDNA that made up the material.

The CDR3 spans 13 residues. Germline-derived CDR1 and CDR2 are MGHDK and SYGVNS. Trimming shortened V by 2 bases and J by 7 bases, and 6 bases separated the two germline ends. In the original processing: Nucleated cell counts were estimated from reference gene primer amplification. The table came from immunoSEQ multiplex PCR; TCRdb's copy has only in-frame clones and leaves some out. V and J calls and clone size are copied from that table; D and trimming were computed from the DNA. Here the sample spans under 300,000 clones, approximately 88% being singletons. Sequencing was carried out using peripheral blood. This sequence was found in a man aged 45-60 years with acute or convalescent COVID-19. J is TRBJ1-6 and V is TRBV25-1, with D unresolved. This chain's CDR3 is CASSETRNSPLHF. The CDR3 nucleotides are TGTGCCAGCAGTGAAACGAGAAATTCACCCCTCCACTTT.